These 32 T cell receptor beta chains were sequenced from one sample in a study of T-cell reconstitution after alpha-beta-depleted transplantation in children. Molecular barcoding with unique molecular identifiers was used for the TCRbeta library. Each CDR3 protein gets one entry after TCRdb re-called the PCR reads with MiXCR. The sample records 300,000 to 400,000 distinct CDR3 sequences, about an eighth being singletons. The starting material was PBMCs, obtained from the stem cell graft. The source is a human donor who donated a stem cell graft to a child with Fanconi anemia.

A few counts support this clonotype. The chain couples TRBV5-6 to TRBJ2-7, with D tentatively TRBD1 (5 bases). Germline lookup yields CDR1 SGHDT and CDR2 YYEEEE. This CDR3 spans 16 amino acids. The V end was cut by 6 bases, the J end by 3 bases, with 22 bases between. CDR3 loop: CASTLRILGRDYEQYV. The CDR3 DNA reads TGTGCCAGCACTTTAAGAATTCTTGGCAGGGACTACGAGCAGTACGTC.

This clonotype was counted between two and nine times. CDR3 sequence reads: CASSFNSESEQYF. The CDR3 region has the DNA TGTGCCAGCAGTTTTAACTCCGAAAGCGAGCAGTACTTC. The chain has TRBV12-3 or TRBV12-4 and TRBJ2-7; D call uncertain. This CDR3 spans 13 amino acids. V lost 3 bases and J lost 6, with 12 bases in between.

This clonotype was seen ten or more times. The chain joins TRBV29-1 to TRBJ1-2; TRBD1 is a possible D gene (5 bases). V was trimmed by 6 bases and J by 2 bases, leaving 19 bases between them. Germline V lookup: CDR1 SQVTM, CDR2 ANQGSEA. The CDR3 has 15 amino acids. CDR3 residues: CSVELNQGANYGYTF. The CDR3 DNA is TGCAGCGTGGAACTCAACCAGGGAGCCAACTATGGCTACACCTTC.

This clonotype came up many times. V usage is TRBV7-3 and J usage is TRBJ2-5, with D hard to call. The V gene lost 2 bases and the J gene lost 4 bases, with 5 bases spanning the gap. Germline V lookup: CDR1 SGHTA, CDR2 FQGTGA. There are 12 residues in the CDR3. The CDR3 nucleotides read TGTGCCAGCAGCTTAGGGATAGAGACCCAGTACTTC. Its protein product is CASSLGIETQYF.

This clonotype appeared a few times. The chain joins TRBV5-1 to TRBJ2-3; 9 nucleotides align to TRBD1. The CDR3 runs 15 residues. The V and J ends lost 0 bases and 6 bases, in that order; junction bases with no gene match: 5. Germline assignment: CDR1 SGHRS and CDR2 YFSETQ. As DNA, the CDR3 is TGCGCCAGCAGCTTGGATGGACAGGGGAGCGATACGCAGTATTTT. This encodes CASSLDGQGSDTQYF.

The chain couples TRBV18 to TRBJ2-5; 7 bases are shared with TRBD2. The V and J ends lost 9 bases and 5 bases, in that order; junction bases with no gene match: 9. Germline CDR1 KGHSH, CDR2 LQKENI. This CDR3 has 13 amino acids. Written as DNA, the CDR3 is TGTGCCAGTTCGACTAGCTTTGGGGAGACCCAGTACTTC. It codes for CASSTSFGETQYF.

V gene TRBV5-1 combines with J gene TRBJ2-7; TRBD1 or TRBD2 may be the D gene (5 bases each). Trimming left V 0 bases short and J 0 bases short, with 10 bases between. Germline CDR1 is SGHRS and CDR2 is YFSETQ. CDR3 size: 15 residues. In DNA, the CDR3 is TGCGCCAGCAGCTTGGGACTCGGGACCTCCTACGAGCAGTACTTC. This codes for CASSLGLGTSYEQYF. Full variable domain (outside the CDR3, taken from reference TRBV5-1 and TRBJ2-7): KAGVTQTPRYLIKTRGQQVTLSCSPISGHRSVSWYQQTPGQGLQFLFEYFSETQRNKGNFPGRFSGRQFSNSRSEMNVSTLELGDSALYLCASSLGLGTSYEQYFGPGTRLTVT.

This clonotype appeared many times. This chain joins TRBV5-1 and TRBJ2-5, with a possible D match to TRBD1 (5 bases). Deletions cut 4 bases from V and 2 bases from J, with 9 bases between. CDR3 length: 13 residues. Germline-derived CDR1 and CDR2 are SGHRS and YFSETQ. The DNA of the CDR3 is TGCGCCAGCAGCAGGACAAAACAAGAGACCCAGTACTTC. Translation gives CASSRTKQETQYF.

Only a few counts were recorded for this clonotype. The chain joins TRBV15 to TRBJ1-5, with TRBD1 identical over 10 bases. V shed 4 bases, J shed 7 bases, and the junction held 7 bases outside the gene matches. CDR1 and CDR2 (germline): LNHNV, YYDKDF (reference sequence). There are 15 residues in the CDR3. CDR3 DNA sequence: TGTGCCACCAGCACCGCCGGGACAGGGGACCAGCCCCAGCATTTT. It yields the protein CATSTAGTGDQPQHF.

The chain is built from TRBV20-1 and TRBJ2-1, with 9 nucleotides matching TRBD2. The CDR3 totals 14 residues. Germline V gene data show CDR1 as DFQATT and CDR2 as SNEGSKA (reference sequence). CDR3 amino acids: CSPRASGNVDEQFF. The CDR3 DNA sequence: TGCAGCCCCCGGGCTAGCGGGAATGTCGATGAGCAGTTCTTC.

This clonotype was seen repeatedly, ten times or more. Here the CDR3 DNA reads TGTGCCAGCAGCCCCCTTCGCCTAGTCGATTCACCCCTCCACTTT. It is translated as CASSPLRLVDSPLHF. The V call is TRBV7-8, the J call TRBJ1-6; D is uncertain. This CDR3 contains 15 residues. Deletions cut 5 bases from V and 8 bases from J, with 16 bases between. Germline CDR1 reads SGHVS; CDR2 reads FQNEAQ.

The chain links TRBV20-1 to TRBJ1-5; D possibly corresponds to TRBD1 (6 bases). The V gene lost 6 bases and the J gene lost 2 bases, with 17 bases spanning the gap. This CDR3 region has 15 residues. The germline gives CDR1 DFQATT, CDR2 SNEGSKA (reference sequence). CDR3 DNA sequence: TGCAGTGCCTCACCACAGGGCAAGGGCAATCAGCCCCAGCATTTT. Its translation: CSASPQGKGNQPQHF.

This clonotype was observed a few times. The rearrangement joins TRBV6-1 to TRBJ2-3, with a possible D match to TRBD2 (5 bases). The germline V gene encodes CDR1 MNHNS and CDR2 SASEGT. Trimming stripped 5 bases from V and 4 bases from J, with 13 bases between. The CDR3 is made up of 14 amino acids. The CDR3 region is CASSKYEEADTQYF. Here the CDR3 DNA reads TGTGCCAGCAGTAAATATGAGGAGGCAGATACGCAGTATTTT.

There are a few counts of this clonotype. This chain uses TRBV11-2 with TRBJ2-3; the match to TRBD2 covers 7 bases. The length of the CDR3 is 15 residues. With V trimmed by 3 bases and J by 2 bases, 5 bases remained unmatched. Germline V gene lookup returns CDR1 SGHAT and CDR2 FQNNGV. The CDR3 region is CASSFDGGTTDTQYF. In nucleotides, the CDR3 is TGTGCCAGCAGCTTTGACGGGGGGACCACAGATACGCAGTATTTT. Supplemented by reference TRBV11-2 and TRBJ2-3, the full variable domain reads EAGVAQSPRYKIIEKRQSVAFWCNPISGHATLYWYQQILGQGPKLLIQFQNNGVVDDSQLPKDRFSAERLKGVDSTLKIQPAKLEDSAVYLCASSFDGGTTDTQYFGPGTRLTVL.

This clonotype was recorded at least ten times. CDR3 sequence reads: CASSLGTGGDTEAFF. Here the CDR3 DNA reads TGTGCCAGCAGCCTCGGGACAGGGGGCGACACTGAAGCTTTCTTT. V is TRBV3-1 and J is TRBJ1-1, with 12 bases matching TRBD1. Germline V gene lookup returns CDR1 LGHDT and CDR2 YNNKEL (reference sequence). Losses at the gene ends were 4 bases for V and 3 bases for J; bases not matched to a gene: 3. There are 15 residues in the CDR3.

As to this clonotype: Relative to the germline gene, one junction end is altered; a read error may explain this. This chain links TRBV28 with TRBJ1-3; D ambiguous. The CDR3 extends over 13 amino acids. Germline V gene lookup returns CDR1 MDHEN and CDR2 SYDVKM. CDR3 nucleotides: TGTGCCAGCAGGTTATCCTCTGGAAACACCATATATTTT. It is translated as CASRLSSGNTIYF.

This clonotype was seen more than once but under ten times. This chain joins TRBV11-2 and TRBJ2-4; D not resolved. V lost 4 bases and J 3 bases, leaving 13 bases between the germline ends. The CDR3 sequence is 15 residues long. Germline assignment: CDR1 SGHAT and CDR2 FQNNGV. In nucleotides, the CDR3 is TGTGCCAGCAGCTCGAACTCGGACCGCAAAAACATTCAGTACTTC. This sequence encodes CASSSNSDRKNIQYF. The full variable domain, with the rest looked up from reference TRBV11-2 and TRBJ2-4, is EAGVAQSPRYKIIEKRQSVAFWCNPISGHATLYWYQQILGQGPKLLIQFQNNGVVDDSQLPKDRFSAERLKGVDSTLKIQPAKLEDSAVYLCASSSNSDRKNIQYFGAGTRLSVL.

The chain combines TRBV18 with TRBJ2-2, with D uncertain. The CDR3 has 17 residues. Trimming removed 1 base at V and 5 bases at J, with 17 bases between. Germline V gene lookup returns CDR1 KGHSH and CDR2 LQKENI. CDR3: CASSPRVLPAITGELFF. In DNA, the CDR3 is TGTGCCAGCTCACCACGAGTACTGCCTGCGATAACCGGGGAGCTGTTTTTT.

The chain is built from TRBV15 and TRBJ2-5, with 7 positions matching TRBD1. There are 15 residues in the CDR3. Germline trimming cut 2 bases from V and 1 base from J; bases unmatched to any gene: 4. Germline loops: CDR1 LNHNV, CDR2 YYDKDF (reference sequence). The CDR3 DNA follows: TGTGCCACCAGCAGAATTGGACAGGCCCAAGAGACCCAGTACTTC. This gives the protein CATSRIGQAQETQYF.

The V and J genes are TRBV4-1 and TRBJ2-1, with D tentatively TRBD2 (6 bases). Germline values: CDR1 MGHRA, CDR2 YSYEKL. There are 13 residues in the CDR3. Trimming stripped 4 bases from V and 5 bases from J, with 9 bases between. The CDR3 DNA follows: TGCGCCAGCAGCCGGGGACTTGACAATGAGCAGTTCTTC. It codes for CASSRGLDNEQFF.

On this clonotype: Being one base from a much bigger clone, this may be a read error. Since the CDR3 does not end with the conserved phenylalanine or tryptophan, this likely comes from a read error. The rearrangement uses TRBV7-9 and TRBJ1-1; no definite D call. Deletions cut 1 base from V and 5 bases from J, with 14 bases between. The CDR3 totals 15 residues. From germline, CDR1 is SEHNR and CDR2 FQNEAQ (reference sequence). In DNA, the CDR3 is TGTGCCAGCAGCTTAGGTATCGTGGAGCTTACTGAAGCTTTCTCT. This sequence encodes CASSLGIVELTEAFS.

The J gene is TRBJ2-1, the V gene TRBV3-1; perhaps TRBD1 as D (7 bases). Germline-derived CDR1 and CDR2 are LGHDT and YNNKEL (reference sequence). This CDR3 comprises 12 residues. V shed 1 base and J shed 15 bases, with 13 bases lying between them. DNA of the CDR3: TGTGCCAGCAGCCAAGCAGGGGGGCGTCCGTTCTTC. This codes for CASSQAGGRPFF.

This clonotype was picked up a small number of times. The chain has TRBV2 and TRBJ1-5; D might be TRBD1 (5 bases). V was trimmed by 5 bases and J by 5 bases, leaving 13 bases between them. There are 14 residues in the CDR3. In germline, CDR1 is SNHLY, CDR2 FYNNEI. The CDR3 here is CASSSGTWDQPQHF. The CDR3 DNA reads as TGTGCCAGCAGTTCCGGGACTTGGGATCAGCCCCAGCATTTT.

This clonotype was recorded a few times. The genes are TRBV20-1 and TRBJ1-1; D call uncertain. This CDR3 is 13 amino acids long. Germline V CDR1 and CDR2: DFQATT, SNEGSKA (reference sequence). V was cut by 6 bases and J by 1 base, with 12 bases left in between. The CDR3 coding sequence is TGCAGTGCCCCTAGGACGGCGAACACTGAAGCTTTCTTT. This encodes CSAPRTANTEAFF.

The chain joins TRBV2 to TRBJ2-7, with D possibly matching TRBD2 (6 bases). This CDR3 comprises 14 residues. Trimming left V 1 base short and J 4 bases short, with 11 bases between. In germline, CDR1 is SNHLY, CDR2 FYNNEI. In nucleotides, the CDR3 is TGTGCCAGCAGTGAAGTTATCCGGGGGTACGAGCAGTACTTC. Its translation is CASSEVIRGYEQYF.

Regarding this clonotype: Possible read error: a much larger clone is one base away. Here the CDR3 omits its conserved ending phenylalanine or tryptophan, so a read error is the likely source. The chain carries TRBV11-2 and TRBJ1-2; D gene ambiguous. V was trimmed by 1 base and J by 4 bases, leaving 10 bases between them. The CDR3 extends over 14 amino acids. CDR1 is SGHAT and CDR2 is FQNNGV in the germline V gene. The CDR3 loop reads CASSLGIQVYGYTS. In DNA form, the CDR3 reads TGTGCCAGCAGCTTAGGGATTCAGGTCTATGGCTACACCTCC.

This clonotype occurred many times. The CDR3, as DNA: TGCAGCGTTGAGAGGGTCGAGGGCTACACCTTC. Protein sequence: CSVERVEGYTF. J is TRBJ1-2 and V is TRBV29-1; D is undetermined. The germline V gene encodes CDR1 SQVTM and CDR2 ANQGSEA. This CDR3 has 11 residues. Trimming shortened V by 3 bases and J by 8 bases, and 10 bases separated the two germline ends.

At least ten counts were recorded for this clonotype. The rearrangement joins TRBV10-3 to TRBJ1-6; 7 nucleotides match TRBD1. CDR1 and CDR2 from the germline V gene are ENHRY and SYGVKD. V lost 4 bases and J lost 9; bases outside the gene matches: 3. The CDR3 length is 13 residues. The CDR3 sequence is CAISVGGSSPLHF. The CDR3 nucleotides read TGTGCCATCAGTGTAGGGGGCAGTTCACCCCTCCACTTT.

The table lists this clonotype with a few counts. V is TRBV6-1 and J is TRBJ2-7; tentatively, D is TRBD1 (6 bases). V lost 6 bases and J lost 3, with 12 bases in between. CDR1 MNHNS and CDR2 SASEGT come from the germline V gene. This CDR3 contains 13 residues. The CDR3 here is CASSRGPRYEQYV. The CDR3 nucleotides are TGTGCCAGCAGCAGGGGTCCCCGCTACGAGCAGTACGTC.

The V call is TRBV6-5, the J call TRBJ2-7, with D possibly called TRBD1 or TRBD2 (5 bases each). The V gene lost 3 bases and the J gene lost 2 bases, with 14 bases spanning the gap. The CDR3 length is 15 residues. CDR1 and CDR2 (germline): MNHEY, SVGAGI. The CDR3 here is CASSYEGPPPYEQYF. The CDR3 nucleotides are TGTGCCAGCAGTTATGAGGGGCCACCTCCCTACGAGCAGTACTTC.

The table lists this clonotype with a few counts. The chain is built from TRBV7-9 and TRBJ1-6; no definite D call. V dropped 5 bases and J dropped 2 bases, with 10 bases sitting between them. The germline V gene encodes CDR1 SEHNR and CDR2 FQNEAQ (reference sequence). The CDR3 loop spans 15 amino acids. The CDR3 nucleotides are TGTGCCAGCAGCCGGGCAGGCCCCTATAATTCACCCCTCCACTTT. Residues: CASSRAGPYNSPLHF.

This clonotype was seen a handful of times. CDR3 residues: CASSQDYSLNFYGYTF. The CDR3 coding sequence is TGCGCCAGCAGCCAAGATTACAGTTTAAACTTCTATGGCTACACCTTC. The chain couples TRBV4-3 to TRBJ1-2; the D is unclear. Per germline, CDR1 LGHNA and CDR2 YSLEER. The CDR3 totals 16 residues. The V gene lost 0 bases and the J gene lost 4 bases, with 15 bases spanning the gap.